This T cell receptor (beta chain) was obtained from a study of regulatory T cells in long-lasting Graves disease. The CDR3 covers 12 residues. Germline V CDR1 and CDR2: GTSNPN, SVGIG (reference sequence). The V and J ends lost 5 bases and 0 bases respectively, with 7 bases between them. Specified time point: persistent/refractory GD, antithyroid drugs over 5 years with positive TRAb. Researchers made the TCR library from RNA that was extracted from PBMCs. Assembly of TCR beta libraries relied on iRepertoire HTBI primers together with Arm-PCR of CDR3 regions. TCRdb reanalysed the multiplex PCR reads using MiXCR and keeps one entry per CDR3 protein. The sample lists over 650,000 distinct CDR3 sequences, around 32% occurring once.

The specimen was peripheral blood mononuclear cells (PBMCs), collected when the disease was refractory, from a patient treated with antithyroid drugs. The chain has TRBV30 and TRBJ1-2, with D hard to call. The clonotype originates from a female donor with Graves disease. The CDR3 loop is CAWRNTNYGYTF. DNA for the CDR3: TGTGCCTGGCGCAACACTAACTATGGCTACACCTTC.